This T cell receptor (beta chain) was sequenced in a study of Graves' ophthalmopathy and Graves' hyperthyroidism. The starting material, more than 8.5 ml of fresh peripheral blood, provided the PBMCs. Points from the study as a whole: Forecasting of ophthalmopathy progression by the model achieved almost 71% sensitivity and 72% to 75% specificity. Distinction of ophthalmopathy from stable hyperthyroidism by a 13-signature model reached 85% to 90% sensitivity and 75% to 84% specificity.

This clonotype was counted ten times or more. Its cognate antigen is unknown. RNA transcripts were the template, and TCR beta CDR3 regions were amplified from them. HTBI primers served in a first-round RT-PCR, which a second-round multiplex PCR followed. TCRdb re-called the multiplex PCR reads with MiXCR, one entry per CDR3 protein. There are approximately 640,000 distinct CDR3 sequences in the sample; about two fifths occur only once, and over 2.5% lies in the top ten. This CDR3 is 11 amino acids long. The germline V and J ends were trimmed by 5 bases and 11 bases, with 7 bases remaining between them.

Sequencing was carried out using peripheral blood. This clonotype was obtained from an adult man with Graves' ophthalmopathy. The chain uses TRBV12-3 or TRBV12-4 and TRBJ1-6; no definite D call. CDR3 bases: TGTGCCAGCAGTCTGGCTCCACCCCTCCACTTT. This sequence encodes CASSLAPPLHF.